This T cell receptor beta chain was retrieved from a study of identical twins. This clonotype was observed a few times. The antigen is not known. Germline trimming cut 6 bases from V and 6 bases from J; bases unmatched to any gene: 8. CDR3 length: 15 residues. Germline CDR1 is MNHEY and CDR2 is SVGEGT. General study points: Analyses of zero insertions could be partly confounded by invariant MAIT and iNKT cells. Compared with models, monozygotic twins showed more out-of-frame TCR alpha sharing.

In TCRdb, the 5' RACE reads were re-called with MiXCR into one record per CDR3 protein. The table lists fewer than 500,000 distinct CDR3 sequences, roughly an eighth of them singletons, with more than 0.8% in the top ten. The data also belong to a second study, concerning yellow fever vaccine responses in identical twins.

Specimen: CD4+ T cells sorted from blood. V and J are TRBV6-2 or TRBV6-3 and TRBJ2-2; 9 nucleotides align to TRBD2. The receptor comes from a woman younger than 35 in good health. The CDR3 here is CASSPGLALPGELFF. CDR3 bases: TGTGCCAGCAGCCCGGGACTAGCCCTCCCCGGGGAGCTGTTTTTT.